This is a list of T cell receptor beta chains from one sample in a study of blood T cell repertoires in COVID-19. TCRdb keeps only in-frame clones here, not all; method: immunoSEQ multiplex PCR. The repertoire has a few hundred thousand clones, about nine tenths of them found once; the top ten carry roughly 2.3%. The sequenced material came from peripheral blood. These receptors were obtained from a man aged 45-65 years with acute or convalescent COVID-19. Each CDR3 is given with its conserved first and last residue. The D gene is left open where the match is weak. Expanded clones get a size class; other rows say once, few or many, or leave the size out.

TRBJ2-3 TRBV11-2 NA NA TGTGCCAGCAGGGGGCCTCTTAGAACCACAGATACGCAGTATTTT CASRGPLRTTDTQYF
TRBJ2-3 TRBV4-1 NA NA TGCGCCAGCAGCTCTTCCGGGGGGCACACAGATACGCAGTATTTT CASSSSGGHTDTQYF
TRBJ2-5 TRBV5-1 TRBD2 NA TGCGCCAGCAGCTTGACATGGACCCGGGGGGCCCAGTACTTC CASSLTWTRGAQYF
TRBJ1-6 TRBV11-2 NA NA TGTGCCAGCAGCTTAGAATTCGCACCCCTCCACTTT CASSLEFAPLHF
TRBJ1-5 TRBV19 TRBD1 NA TGTGCCAGTAGTCCCGTGCCGGGACAGGTTACTAATCAGCCCCAGCATTTT CASSPVPGQVTNQPQHF
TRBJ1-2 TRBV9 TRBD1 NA TGTGCCAGCAGCACAGGGGTTTTTGGCTACACCTTC CASSTGVFGYTF
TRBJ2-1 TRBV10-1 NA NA TGCGCCAGCAGTTGGACAGCCCGAAGCTCCTACAATGAGCAGTTCTTC CASSWTARSSYNEQFF
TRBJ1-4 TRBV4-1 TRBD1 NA TGCGCCAGCAGCCAGGAGGGACAGGGGGGGGAAAAACTGTTTTTT CASSQEGQGGEKLFF
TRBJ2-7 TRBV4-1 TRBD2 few TGCGCCAGCAGCCCGGGACTAGCGGGGGCACGAATCTACGAGCAGTACTTC CASSPGLAGARIYEQYF
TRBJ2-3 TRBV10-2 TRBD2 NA TGCGCCAGCACGGATTGGGGGGGAGACACAGATACGCAGTATTTT CASTDWGGDTDTQYF
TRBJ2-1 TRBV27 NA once TGTGCCAGCAAGAAGACAGGCTACAATGAGCAGTTCTTC CASKKTGYNEQFF
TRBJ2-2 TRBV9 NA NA TGTGCCAGCAGCGTAGGGACAGAACTCACCGGGGAGCTGTTTTTT CASSVGTELTGELFF
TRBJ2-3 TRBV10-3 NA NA TGTGCCTCCAGGGCGGGACCCACAGATACGCAGTATTTT CASRAGPTDTQYF
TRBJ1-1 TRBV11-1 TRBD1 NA TGTGCCAGCAGCCTAGGGGGCGGTAATACTGAAGCTTTCTTT CASSLGGGNTEAFF
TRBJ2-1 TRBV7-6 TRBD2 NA TGTGCCAGCAGCGCCACTAGCGGGGGGTACAATGAGCAGTTCTTC CASSATSGGYNEQFF
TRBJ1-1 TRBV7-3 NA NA TGTGCCAGCAGCTTAACGGCAGGTGCCACTGAAGCTTTCTTT CASSLTAGATEAFF
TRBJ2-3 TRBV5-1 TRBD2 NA TGCGCCAGCAGCTTGTCCCCGGGGGGGCAGGCAGATACGCAGTATTTT CASSLSPGGQADTQYF
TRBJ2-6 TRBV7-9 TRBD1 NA TGTGCCAGCAGCCCGCGACAGGGGGGGGCCAACGTCCTGACTTTC CASSPRQGGANVLTF
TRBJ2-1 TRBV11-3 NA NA TGTGCCAGCAGCACTAGCAGATACAATGAGCAGTTCTTC CASSTSRYNEQFF
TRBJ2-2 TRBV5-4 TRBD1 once TGTGCCAGCAGCTTGTGGGGACAGGGGCCCGGGGAGCTGTTTTTT CASSLWGQGPGELFF
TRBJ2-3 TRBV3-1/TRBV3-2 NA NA TGTGCCAGCAGCCAAAAGGGGACAGATACGCAGTATTTT CASSQKGTDTQYF
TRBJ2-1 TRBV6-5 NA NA TGTGCCAGCAGTTACGCGGTAAGCTCCTACAATGAGCAGTTCTTC CASSYAVSSYNEQFF
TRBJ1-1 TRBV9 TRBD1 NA TGTGCCAGCAGCTCCAACCGACAGGGACACCCTGAAGCTTTCTTT CASSSNRQGHPEAFF
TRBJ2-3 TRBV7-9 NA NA TGTGCCAGCAGCTTAGGGGATCCGAGGGGGTTGACGCAGTATTTT CASSLGDPRGLTQYF
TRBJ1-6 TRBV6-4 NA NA TGTGCCAGCAGACAGGGAAAGGAATCACCCCTCCACTTT CASRQGKESPLHF
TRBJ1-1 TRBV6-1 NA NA TGTGCCAGCAGTGAAGAAGGGGGGAGGGGGTCCGCTTTCTTT CASSEEGGRGSAFF
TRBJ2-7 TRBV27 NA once TGTGCCAGCAGTTCCCTTAACAGGTGGACATCCTACGAGCAGTACTTC CASSSLNRWTSYEQYF
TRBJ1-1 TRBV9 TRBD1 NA TGTGCCAGCTCCCGAAGGGGACAGGGGTTATCCAACACTGAAGCTTTCTTT CASSRRGQGLSNTEAFF
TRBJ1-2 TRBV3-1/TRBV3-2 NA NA TGTGCCAGCAGCGGCGGGTCTTACTATGGCTACACCTTC CASSGGSYYGYTF
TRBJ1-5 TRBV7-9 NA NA TGTGCCAGCAGCTTCGAGGTCGGTCAGCCCCAGCATTTT CASSFEVGQPQHF
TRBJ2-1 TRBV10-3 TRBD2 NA TGTGCCATCAGCCGCCCCGAGCGGGGGGTTACCTACAATGAGCAGTTCTTC CAISRPERGVTYNEQFF
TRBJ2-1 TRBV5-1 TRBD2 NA TGCGCCAGCAGCCCACCGACTAGCGGGGGTGAGCAGTTCTTC CASSPPTSGGEQFF
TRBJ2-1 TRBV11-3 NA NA TGTGCCAGCAGCGGAGATTTTGACAATGAGCAGTTCTTC CASSGDFDNEQFF
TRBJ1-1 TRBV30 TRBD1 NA TGTGCCTGGAGCCGCCAGGGGGCCACTGAAGCTTTCTTT CAWSRQGATEAFF
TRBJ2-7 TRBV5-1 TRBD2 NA TGCGCCAGCAGCTTGCCCAACGCAACCGGGACTAACTCCTACGAGCAGTACTTC CASSLPNATGTNSYEQYF
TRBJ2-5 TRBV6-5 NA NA TGTGCCAGCAGTTCATACGGGACATCTAAAGAGACCCAGTACTTC CASSSYGTSKETQYF
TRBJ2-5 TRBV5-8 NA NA TGTGCCAGCAGCTTGGGTCCTTCCCAGTACTTC CASSLGPSQYF
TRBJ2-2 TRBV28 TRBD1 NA TGTGCCAGCAGTAGGAGGACAGGGACTAACACCGGGGAGCTGTTTTTT CASSRRTGTNTGELFF
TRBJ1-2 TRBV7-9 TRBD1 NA TGTGCCAGCAGCCTCGACCAGGGGGCGCGTGGCTACACCTTC CASSLDQGARGYTF
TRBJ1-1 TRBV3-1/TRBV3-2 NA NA TGTGCCAGCAGCCCCTTCTCGAGGGTTAACACTGAAGCTTTCTTT CASSPFSRVNTEAFF
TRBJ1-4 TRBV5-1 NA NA TGCGCCAGCAGCTTGGTTCCCAGGGAGGCAACTAATGAAAAACTGTTTTTT CASSLVPREATNEKLFF
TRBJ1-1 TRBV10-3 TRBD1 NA TGTGCCATCAGTGAGTCTGGACAGGGGTTGAACACTGAAGCTTTCTTT CAISESGQGLNTEAFF
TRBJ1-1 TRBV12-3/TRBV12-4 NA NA TGTGCCAGCAGTTTCGCAGGTCACCTTGCTTTCTTT CASSFAGHLAFF
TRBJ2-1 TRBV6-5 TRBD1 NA TGTGCCAGCACCGGGACAGGGCTTAATGAGCAGTTCTTC CASTGTGLNEQFF
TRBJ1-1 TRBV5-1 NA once TGCGCCAGCAGCTTGGAGGCCAGACAGAGGGCTTTCTTT CASSLEARQRAFF
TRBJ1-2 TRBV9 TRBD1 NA TGTGCCAGCAGCGTACAGGGGGAGTCTAACTATGGCTACACCTTC CASSVQGESNYGYTF
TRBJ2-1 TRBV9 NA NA TGTGCCAGCAGCAGTACCGGGGTTCAAAGGAATGAGCAGTTCTTC CASSSTGVQRNEQFF
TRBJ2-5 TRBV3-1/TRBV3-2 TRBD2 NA TGTGCCAGCAGTCCTGGGACTAGCGCCTTCCAAGAGACCCAGTACTTC CASSPGTSAFQETQYF
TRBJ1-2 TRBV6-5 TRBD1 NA TGTGCCAGCAGCTCCCGACAGGGATGGGACTATGGCTACACCTTC CASSSRQGWDYGYTF
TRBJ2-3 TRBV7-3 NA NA TGTGCCAGCAGCTTACAACCTAACCCGTCCACAGATACGCAGTATTTT CASSLQPNPSTDTQYF
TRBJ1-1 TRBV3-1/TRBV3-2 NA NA TGTGCCAGCAGTCCGTCAGGGCTCACTGAAGCTTTCTTT CASSPSGLTEAFF
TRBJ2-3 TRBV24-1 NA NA TGTGCCACCAGTGATTCTGGAGGGACAGATACGCAGTATTTT CATSDSGGTDTQYF
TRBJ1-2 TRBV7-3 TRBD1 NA TGTGCCAGCAGCTTAACTCGGGACAGGGGCTCGCCCAACTTC CASSLTRDRGSPNF